This passage covers 29 T cell receptor beta chains from one sample sequenced in a study of identical twins. TCRdb fed the 5' RACE reads into MiXCR, producing one record per CDR3 protein. The sample carries approximately 600,000 distinct CDR3 sequences, 9.5% to 10% recorded once. This sample also appeared in a second study, on yellow fever vaccine responses in identical twins.

Input material: PBMCs. Receptor source: a woman between 18 and 29 years old in good health.

The chain employs TRBV4-3 and TRBJ2-7; D possibly corresponds to TRBD1 (6 bases). Trimming left V 1 base short and J 3 bases short, with 10 bases between. The CDR3 sequence is 14 residues long. The germline CDR1 and CDR2 sequences are LGHNA and YSLEER. The DNA for the CDR3 is TGCGCCAGCAGCCAAGCCAGGGGCGTCTACGAGCAGTACTTC. This translates into CASSQARGVYEQYF.

V and J are TRBV28 and TRBJ2-5; 9 positions agree with TRBD1. Per the germline V gene, CDR1 is MDHEN and CDR2 is SYDVKM. This CDR3 spans 15 amino acids. The J segment lost 4 bases and the V segment lost 7 bases, leaving 10 bases of the junction unmatched. The CDR3 DNA sequence: TGTGCCAGCATTAGACGGGACAGGGTCCTAGAGACCCAGTACTTC. Amino acids: CASIRRDRVLETQYF.

The chain joins TRBV10-3 to TRBJ2-2, with 9 positions matching TRBD2. V was clipped by 6 bases and J by 2 bases; unmatched bases: 4. The germline V gene has CDR1 ENHRY and CDR2 SYGVKD. CDR3 length: 15 amino acids. The CDR3 sequence is CAIRRLAVNTGELFF. In DNA form, the CDR3 reads TGTGCCATCAGAAGACTAGCGGTTAACACCGGGGAGCTGTTTTTT.

This clonotype has a single count. The CDR3 loop reads CASSLPEDPSSYNEQFF. CDR3 DNA sequence: TGTGCCAGCAGCCTTCCAGAAGACCCTAGCTCCTACAATGAGCAGTTCTTC. The gene calls are TRBV14 and TRBJ2-1, with D unresolved. Trimming took off 4 bases at V and 0 bases at J, with 16 bases between the two ends. The CDR3 has 17 residues. Germline V lookup: CDR1 SGHDN, CDR2 FVKESK.

This clonotype was detected a few times. The V call is TRBV7-2, the J call TRBJ1-5; maybe TRBD1 (5 bases). CDR1 is SGHTA and CDR2 is FQGNSA in the germline V gene. V lost 5 bases and J 2 bases, leaving 10 bases between the germline ends. The CDR3 has 14 amino acids. CDR3 DNA: TGTGCCAGCAGCCACGGACATCGCAATCAGCCCCAGCATTTT. It codes for CASSHGHRNQPQHF.

In nucleotides, the CDR3 is TGTGCCAGCAGACGTGACAGTAGCACAGATACGCAGTATTTT. This translates into CASRRDSSTDTQYF. The chain couples TRBV3-1 to TRBJ2-3, with TRBD1 as a possible D gene (5 bases). This CDR3 spans 14 amino acids. The germline V and J ends were trimmed by 6 bases and 0 bases, with 10 bases remaining between them. Germline loops: CDR1 LGHDT, CDR2 YNNKEL (reference sequence).

This clonotype was detected many times. The chain recombines TRBV28 with TRBJ2-7; 8 positions agree with TRBD2. V shed 5 bases, J shed 2 bases, and the junction held 5 bases outside the gene matches. Germline V lookup: CDR1 MDHEN, CDR2 SYDVKM. There are 14 residues in the CDR3. The CDR3 DNA sequence: TGTGCCAGCAGTGCTACTAGCGGCCCCTACGAGCAGTACTTC. It is translated as CASSATSGPYEQYF.

The table lists this clonotype with a few counts. The chain combines TRBV6-2 or TRBV6-3 with TRBJ2-7; D is unresolved. Germline V gene lookup returns CDR1 MNHEY and CDR2 SVGEGT. This CDR3 is 15 amino acids long. Trimming took 0 bases from V and 3 from J, leaving 12 bases between them. CDR3 in DNA: TGTGCCAGCAGTTACTCGAGGATTAGCCACTACGAGCAGTACTTC. Translated, it gives CASSYSRISHYEQYF.

The chain employs TRBV24-1 and TRBJ2-7, with 7 nucleotides matching TRBD1. This CDR3 is built from 15 residues. Germline V gene lookup returns CDR1 KGHDR and CDR2 SFDVKD. Trimming cost V 2 bases and J 4 bases; bases outside gene matches: 7. The CDR3 DNA follows: TGTGCCACCAGTGATTCGAGGGACAGACTATACGAGCAGTACTTC. Its translation is CATSDSRDRLYEQYF.

Notes on this clonotype: A much larger clone sits a single nucleotide away, making a read error possible. V is TRBV12-5 and J is TRBJ2-5; D is perhaps TRBD2 (5 bases). Germline CDR1 is LGHNT and CDR2 is FRNRAP. The germline V and J ends were trimmed by 6 bases and 5 bases, with 19 bases remaining between them. The CDR3 totals 15 residues. The CDR3 spells CASGLLRLTGETQYF. CDR3 in DNA: TGTGCTAGTGGCCTCCTTCGGCTTACGGGGGAGACCCAGTACTTC.

V is TRBV4-2 and J is TRBJ1-5; 9 nucleotides line up with TRBD1. Germline V gives CDR1 LGHNA, CDR2 YNFKEQ. The CDR3 consists of 19 residues. The trim removed 0 bases at V and 4 bases at J, leaving 13 bases unmatched. The chain's CDR3 is CASSQEGTGIRDLNQPQHF. CDR3 in DNA: TGTGCCAGCAGCCAAGAAGGGACAGGGATTAGAGACTTGAATCAGCCCCAGCATTTT.

V is TRBV11-2 and J is TRBJ2-6; D call uncertain. Trimming cost V 5 bases and J 4 bases, with 24 bases left between them. The CDR3 runs 19 residues. Germline V gene data show CDR1 as SGHAT and CDR2 as FQNNGV. CDR3 coding DNA: TGTGCCAGCAGCCCGATAAACGCCCGGACCGTGACCGGGGCCAACGTCCTGACTTTC. As protein: CASSPINARTVTGANVLTF.

This clonotype was found a few times. The gene calls are TRBV5-1 and TRBJ2-1; 8 nucleotides match TRBD2. V shed 4 bases, J shed 8 bases, and the junction held 11 bases outside the gene matches. Germline V gives CDR1 SGHRS, CDR2 YFSETQ. This CDR3 contains 15 residues. DNA of the CDR3: TGCGCCAGCAGCCCCAGGCGGGAGGCAGCACATGAGCAGTTCTTC. This sequence encodes CASSPRREAAHEQFF. The full variable domain, with the rest looked up from reference TRBV5-1 and TRBJ2-1, is KAGVTQTPRYLIKTRGQQVTLSCSPISGHRSVSWYQQTPGQGLQFLFEYFSETQRNKGNFPGRFSGRQFSNSRSEMNVSTLELGDSALYLCASSPRREAAHEQFFGPGTRLTVL.

This clonotype has at least ten counts. The genes are TRBV20-1 and TRBJ1-4; no firm D call. Trimming cost V 5 bases and J 14 bases, with 18 bases left between them. Germline CDR1 is DFQATT and CDR2 is SNEGSKA (reference sequence). The CDR3 contains 12 residues. In DNA, the CDR3 is TGCAGTGCTCGGGAAGGTTGGGAGGGTCTGTTTTTT. Amino acids: CSAREGWEGLFF.

This clonotype was found many times. The chain is built from TRBV2 and TRBJ2-5; D could derive from TRBD1 or TRBD2 (6 bases each). The germline V and J ends were trimmed by 4 bases and 0 bases, with 9 bases remaining between them. Per germline, CDR1 SNHLY and CDR2 FYNNEI. There are 14 residues in the CDR3. CDR3 DNA: TGTGCCAGCAGTGGCGGGACACACCAAGAGACCCAGTACTTC. Translating it yields CASSGGTHQETQYF.

V gene TRBV18 combines with J gene TRBJ2-7; 10 bases align to TRBD1. Germline V gives CDR1 KGHSH, CDR2 LQKENI. Losses at the gene ends were 3 bases for V and 0 bases for J; bases not matched to a gene: 5. The CDR3 covers 16 residues. The CDR3 bases are TGTGCCAGCTCACCCGACAGGGGGCCCCTCTCCTACGAGCAGTACTTC. It specifies CASSPDRGPLSYEQYF.

This clonotype came up a few times. J is TRBJ1-6 and V is TRBV7-3; D gene uncertain. The V end was cut by 0 bases, the J end by 10 bases, with 13 bases between. This CDR3 has 15 residues. Germline CDR1 is SGHTA and CDR2 is FQGTGA. CDR3 sequence reads: CASSLTAGTGSPLHF. For the CDR3, the DNA is TGTGCCAGCAGCTTAACGGCAGGAACGGGGTCACCCCTCCACTTT.

The rearrangement joins TRBV4-3 to TRBJ2-5, with 7 positions matching TRBD1. The CDR3 spans 14 residues. The germline V gene has CDR1 LGHNA and CDR2 YSLEER. With 3 bases clipped from V and 6 bases from J, the junction kept 7 bases outside the gene matches. The CDR3 here is CASSQTTGVKTQYF. For the CDR3, the DNA is TGCGCCAGCAGCCAGACTACAGGGGTGAAGACCCAGTACTTC.

Remarks on this clonotype: At one end the junction does not follow the germline gene, possibly because of a read error. This chain uses TRBV15 with TRBJ2-7, with a tentative D call TRBD1 (6 bases). Germline CDR1 LNHNV, CDR2 YYDKDF (reference sequence). There are 14 residues in the CDR3. CDR3 residues: CATGRGGQNYEQYF. The CDR3 DNA reads as TGTGCCACCGGCAGAGGCGGACAGAACTATGAGCAGTACTTC.

This clonotype showed up many times. V is TRBV9 and J is TRBJ2-3; the D is unclear. The CDR3 consists of 12 residues. CDR1 SGDLS and CDR2 YYNGEE come from the germline V gene. V was clipped by 4 bases and J by 2 bases, with 5 bases between them. This chain's CDR3 is CASSPHTDTQYF. CDR3 nucleotide sequence: TGTGCCAGCAGCCCCCACACAGATACGCAGTATTTT. The full variable domain, its missing parts supplied by reference TRBV9 and TRBJ2-3, is DSGVTQTPKHLITATGQRVTLRCSPRSGDLSVYWYQQSLDQGLQFLIQYYNGEERAKGNILERFSAQQFPDLHSELNLSSLELGDSALYFCASSPHTDTQYFGPGTRLTVL.

Many counts were recorded for this clonotype. The V gene is TRBV4-3, the J gene TRBJ2-1, with D possibly being TRBD2 (6 bases). Trimming pared 0 bases from V and 9 bases from J, leaving 12 bases between. The CDR3 is 14 residues long. Germline V gene lookup returns CDR1 LGHNA and CDR2 YSLEER. The CDR3 DNA is TGCGCCAGCAGCCAAGATATCCGGGGACTTGAGCAGTTCTTC. It yields the protein CASSQDIRGLEQFF.

This clonotype was observed a few times. V gene TRBV6-1 combines with J gene TRBJ2-7; tentative D call: TRBD1 (5 bases). The CDR3 runs 15 residues. CDR1 and CDR2 from the germline V gene are MNHNS and SASEGT. Trimming cost V 5 bases and J 6 bases, with 20 bases left between them. Here the CDR3 reads CASSRLMGRDGEQYF. CDR3 nucleotide sequence: TGTGCCAGCAGTCGGCTCATGGGCAGGGATGGCGAGCAGTACTTC.

This clonotype occurred many times. The rearrangement uses TRBV25-1 and TRBJ2-5; D unresolved. V lost 6 bases and J lost 5, with 4 bases in between. CDR1 and CDR2 (germline): MGHDK, SYGVNS. The CDR3 extends over 10 amino acids. The CDR3: CASRSETQYF. The CDR3 DNA reads TGTGCCAGCAGGTCGGAGACCCAGTACTTC. The full variable domain, with the rest looked up from reference TRBV25-1 and TRBJ2-5, is EADIYQTPRYLVIGTGKKITLECSQTMGHDKMYWYQQDPGMELHLIHYSYGVNSTEKGDLSSESTVSRIRTEHFPLTLESARPSHTSQYLCASRSETQYFGPGTRLLVL.

The CDR3 DNA sequence: TGTGCCAGCAGTCCCGAACCTAGCGGAAACTACGAGCAGTACTTC. This translates into CASSPEPSGNYEQYF. This sequence joins TRBV6-1 and TRBJ2-7; 7 bases map to TRBD2. The CDR3 contains 15 residues. Looked up from germline, CDR1 is MNHNS and CDR2 is SASEGT. The V segment lost 5 bases and the J segment 3 bases; nucleotides outside the gene matches: 10.

This clonotype was recorded at least ten times. The gene calls are TRBV2 and TRBJ2-7; TRBD1 might be the D (7 bases). V lost 3 bases, J lost 6 bases, and 18 bases lay in between. Germline V gene lookup returns CDR1 SNHLY and CDR2 FYNNEI. The CDR3 extends over 15 amino acids. The CDR3 protein is CASSDRAGPGGEQYF. Written as DNA, the CDR3 is TGTGCCAGCAGTGACCGCGCGGGACCAGGGGGCGAGCAGTACTTC. Filled out from reference TRBV2 and TRBJ2-7, the complete variable domain reads EPEVTQTPSHQVTQMGQEVILRCVPISNHLYFYWYRQILGQKVEFLVSFYNNEISEKSEIFDDQFSVERPDGSNFTLKIRSTKLEDSAMYFCASSDRAGPGGEQYFGPGTRLTVT.

The chain recombines TRBV29-1 with TRBJ2-1; D gene ambiguous. Trimming cost V 3 bases and J 9 bases, with 12 bases left between them. This CDR3 has 12 amino acids. CDR1 is SQVTM, CDR2 ANQGSEA, per germline. This CDR3 is CSVELSVAEQFF. In DNA, the CDR3 is TGCAGCGTTGAGCTGTCCGTCGCTGAGCAGTTCTTC.

This clonotype has ten or more counts. This chain uses TRBV12-3 or TRBV12-4 with TRBJ1-1, with TRBD1 identical over 7 bases. V dropped 0 bases and J dropped 7; count of bases not matched to a gene: 2. This CDR3 has 13 amino acids. The CDR3: CASSLAGQLEAFF. The CDR3, as DNA: TGTGCCAGCAGTTTAGCGGGACAGCTTGAAGCTTTCTTT.

The V and J genes are TRBV20-1 and TRBJ2-1; D may be TRBD2 (5 bases). Germline values: CDR1 DFQATT, CDR2 SNEGSKA (reference sequence). Trimming pared 8 bases from V and 0 bases from J, leaving 14 bases between. The CDR3 runs to 14 residues. The CDR3 region has the DNA TGCAGTTCAGACGGGGAAAGCTCCTACAATGAGCAGTTCTTC. Amino acids: CSSDGESSYNEQFF.

This clonotype was observed many times. The chain uses TRBV2 and TRBJ2-5; no reliable D call. This CDR3 has 13 amino acids. Germline V CDR1 and CDR2: SNHLY, FYNNEI. V lost 7 bases to trimming and J lost 5 bases, with 14 bases between them. Here the CDR3 reads CASTLKSVETQYF. DNA of the CDR3: TGTGCCAGCACCCTCAAGAGTGTCGAGACCCAGTACTTC.